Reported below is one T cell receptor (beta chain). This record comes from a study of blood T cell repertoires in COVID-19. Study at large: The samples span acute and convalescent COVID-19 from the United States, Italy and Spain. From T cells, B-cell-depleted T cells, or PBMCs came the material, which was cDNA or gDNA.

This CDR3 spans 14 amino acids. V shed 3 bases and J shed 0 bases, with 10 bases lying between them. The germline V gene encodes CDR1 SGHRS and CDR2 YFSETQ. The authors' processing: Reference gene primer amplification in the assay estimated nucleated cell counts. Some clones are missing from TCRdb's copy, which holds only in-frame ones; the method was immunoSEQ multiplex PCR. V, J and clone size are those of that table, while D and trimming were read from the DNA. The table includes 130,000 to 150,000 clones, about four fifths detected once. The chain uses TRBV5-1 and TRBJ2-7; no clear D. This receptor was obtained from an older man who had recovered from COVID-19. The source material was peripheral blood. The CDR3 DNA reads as TGCGCCAGCAGCTCCTATATCACCTCCTACGAGCAGTACTTC. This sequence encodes CASSSYITSYEQYF.